Detailed here is one T cell receptor beta chain. The antigen remains undetermined. The data belong to a study of cytomegalovirus exposure and HLA in healthy donors. With 3 bases clipped from V and 7 bases from J, the junction kept 15 bases outside the gene matches. In germline, CDR1 is LNHDA, CDR2 SQIVND (reference sequence). CDR3 length: 16 amino acids. Primers: 60 Vbeta forward and 13 Jbeta reverse. The data were produced by immunoSEQ multiplex PCR, yet TCRdb's version contains in-frame clones alone and is incomplete. Of about 160,000 clones in the sample, roughly 70% were seen once. Study-level findings and limits: Specificity for CMV antigens was confirmed in vitro for a few of the CMV-associated chains.

The rearrangement joins TRBV19 to TRBJ2-7; 7 bases are a match to TRBD1. Sequencing used PBMCs. This receptor was taken from a woman in her forties or fifties in good health and CMV-seropositive. The CDR3, as DNA: TGTGCCAGTAGTATTGGGACAGCTTTCCTTCTTGGAGAGCAGTACTTC. Its protein is CASSIGTAFLLGEQYF.